The 9 T cell receptor beta chains presented below share a single source sample, sequenced in a study of T cells after posttransplantation cyclophosphamide. Profiled with immunoSEQ multiplex PCR; TCRdb holds only in-frame clones, not every one. This table has roughly 2,000 clones, approximately 94% appearing once. The specimen sequenced was CD4+ T cells sorted from bone marrow. The receptors here all came from a woman aged 45-65 years in good health and a related stem cell transplant donor.

This clone was observed a single time. This chain connects TRBV10-1 to TRBJ2-2, with TRBD2 matching over 7 bases. There are 16 residues in the CDR3. V was pared by 5 bases and J by 6 bases, with 12 bases of the junction left unmatched. From germline, CDR1 is WNHNN and CDR2 SYGVQD (reference sequence). CDR3 region: CASSPLAESRPGELFF. The CDR3 DNA follows: TGCGCCAGCAGTCCTCTAGCGGAGTCCCGGCCCGGGGAGCTGTTTTTT.

The J gene is TRBJ2-5, the V gene TRBV10-2; TRBD1 agrees at 9 bases. This CDR3 spans 16 amino acids. CDR1 WSHSY and CDR2 SAAADI come from the germline V gene. With 0 bases clipped from V and 4 bases from J, the junction kept 6 bases outside the gene matches. DNA for the CDR3: TGCGCCAGCAGTGAGTCTGGGGGACAGGGTGGAGAGACCCAGTACTTC. Protein product: CASSESGGQGGETQYF.

In DNA form, the CDR3 reads TGTGCCAGCAGTTCGCACCCGGACAGGCAGAATGAAGCTTTCTTT. Amino acid sequence: CASSSHPDRQNEAFF. The chain combines TRBV6-5 with TRBJ1-1; 7 positions match TRBD1. V lost 4 bases to trimming and J lost 7 bases; unmatched junction nucleotides: 12. This CDR3 contains 15 residues. Germline V lookup: CDR1 MNHEY, CDR2 SVGAGI.

The chain employs TRBV7-9 and TRBJ2-7; possible D gene TRBD2, 5 bases. The length of the CDR3 is 12 residues. Per germline, CDR1 SEHNR and CDR2 FQNEAQ (reference sequence). V lost 1 base and J 12 bases, leaving 13 bases between the germline ends. CDR3 in amino acids: CASSLEVGDGYF. The CDR3 coding sequence is TGTGCCAGCAGCTTAGAGGTGGGAGATGGGTACTTC. The whole variable domain, filled in from reference TRBV7-9 and TRBJ2-7, reads DTGVSQNPRHKITKRGQNVTFRCDPISEHNRLYWYRQTLGQGPEFLTYFQNEAQLEKSRLLSDRFSAERPKGSFSTLEIQRTEQGDSAMYLCASSLEVGDGYFGPGTRLTVT.

V and J are TRBV6-6 and TRBJ2-7, with 11 bases fitting TRBD2. CDR3 length equals 15 residues. Germline CDR1 MNHNY, CDR2 SVGAGI (reference sequence). Unmatched junction bases numbered 6, after V lost 6 bases and J lost 2 bases. As DNA, the CDR3 is TGTGCCAGCAGGACATTAGCGGGAGGGCCCTACGAGCAGTACTTC. This encodes CASRTLAGGPYEQYF.

In its sample, this clone was seen once. The V call is TRBV29-1, the J call TRBJ1-4; 8 nucleotides align to TRBD1. CDR1 and CDR2 from the germline V gene are SQVTM and ANQGSEA. CDR3 size: 12 residues. CDR3 in amino acids: CSGGQGAEKLFF. Here the CDR3 DNA reads TGCAGTGGAGGACAGGGAGCTGAAAAACTGTTTTTT.

The chain carries TRBV7-9 and TRBJ1-1; 9 nucleotides line up with TRBD1. Per the germline V gene, CDR1 is SEHNR and CDR2 is FQNEAQ (reference sequence). CDR3 length equals 14 residues. The ends lost 5 bases at V and 4 bases at J; junction bases unmatched: 5. CDR3 in amino acids: CASSTQTGGTEAFF. In DNA form, the CDR3 reads TGTGCCAGCAGCACGCAGACAGGGGGCACTGAAGCTTTCTTT.

In the case of this clone: One end of the junction varies from germline; a read error may be responsible. Other nucleotide sequences from this sample produce the same CDR3. The chain recombines TRBV19 with TRBJ1-6; maybe TRBD1 (6 bases). The CDR3 loop spans 17 amino acids. Germline CDR1 reads LNHDA; CDR2 reads SQIVND (reference sequence). The DNA of the CDR3 is TGTGCCAGTAGTATCCTTACGTCCCAGGGGAATAATTCCCCCCTCCACTTC. This translates into CASSILTSQGNNSPLHF.

J is TRBJ2-2 and V is TRBV28; 11 bases are a match to TRBD2. CDR1 and CDR2 (germline): MDHEN, SYDVKM. The CDR3 consists of 17 residues. V was clipped by 3 bases and J by 6 bases; unmatched bases: 9. CDR3 bases: TGTGCCAGCAGTTTGTCCGGGACTAGCGGTAATCCCGGGGAGCTGTTTTTT. Residues: CASSLSGTSGNPGELFF.